Listed below are T cell receptor beta chains from one sample, sequenced in a study of chemoradiotherapy in HPV16-positive cancers. Data came from immunoSEQ multiplex PCR; TCRdb stores just in-frame clones and leaves some out. The data contain more than 30,000 clones, about 88% of them singletons. The material was blood, obtained from a patient who underwent chemoradiotherapy. Receptors were obtained from a human donor with HPV-associated anogenital cancer. The CDR3 runs from the conserved cysteine through the conserved F or W. D genes are given only for firm matches. For some rows the clone size is stated as once, few or many, or as a class when expanded; others skip it.

J,size,D,V,CDR3,DNA
TRBJ1-4,-,TRBD1,TRBV11-2,CASSLGLRTGGEKLFF,TGTGCCAGCAGCTTAGGATTGAGGACAGGGGGTGAAAAACTGTTTTTT
TRBJ1-5,-,TRBD1,TRBV5-1,CASSLQGAGQPQHF,TGCGCCAGCAGTCTTCAGGGGGCCGGGCAGCCCCAGCATTTT
TRBJ2-1,-,TRBD2,TRBV18,CASSPPSGGGNEQFF,TGTGCCAGCTCACCACCGAGCGGGGGGGGCAATGAGCAGTTCTTC
TRBJ1-1,-,-,TRBV19,CASSIPGLNTEAFF,TGTGCCAGTAGTATCCCGGGGCTGAACACTGAAGCTTTCTTT
TRBJ2-1,-,-,TRBV28,CASSSSLNEQFF,TGTGCCAGCAGTTCCAGCCTGAATGAGCAGTTCTTC
TRBJ1-3,-,-,TRBV21-1,CASSKGQGHYSGNTIYF,TGTGCCAGCAGCAAGGGACAGGGTCATTACTCTGGAAACACCATATATTTT
TRBJ2-5,-,TRBD1,TRBV19,CASSKGTGGETQYF,TGTGCCAGTAGTAAGGGGACAGGGGGCGAGACCCAGTACTTC
TRBJ2-1,-,TRBD2,TRBV29-1,CSVDTSGIYNEQFF,TGCAGCGTTGACACTAGCGGGATCTACAATGAGCAGTTCTTC
TRBJ1-5,-,-,TRBV7-3,CASSFFGTGTFNQPQHF,TGTGCCAGCAGCTTCTTTGGGACGGGGACTTTCAATCAGCCCCAGCATTTT
TRBJ2-7,-,-,TRBV11-2,CASSPLAGRAEQYF,TGTGCCAGCAGCCCCCTGGCGGGCCGCGCCGAGCAGTACTTC
TRBJ2-7,-,TRBD2,TRBV7-2,CASSARSGGNYEQYF,TGTGCCAGCAGCGCGAGAAGCGGGGGGAACTACGAGCAGTACTTC
TRBJ1-1,-,-,TRBV29-1,CSVQTFLAFF,TGCAGCGTCCAGACGTTCTTAGCTTTCTTT
TRBJ1-1,-,-,TRBV9,CASSVYRGTEAFF,TGTGCCAGCAGCGTATACCGGGGCACTGAAGCTTTCTTT
TRBJ2-5,-,-,TRBV7-6,CASSPWDGASQYF,TGTGCCAGCAGCCCATGGGACGGCGCTTCTCAGTACTTC
TRBJ2-7,-,-,TRBV9,CASSVGADTSYEQYF,TGTGCCAGCAGCGTAGGGGCAGATACCTCCTACGAGCAGTACTTC
TRBJ1-2,-,-,TRBV7-2,CASSLQNGSGYTF,TGTGCCAGCAGCTTACAAAACGGGTCCGGCTACACCTTC
TRBJ2-3,-,TRBD2,TRBV27,CASSSTSASTDTQYF,TGTGCCAGCAGTTCGACTAGCGCGAGCACAGATACGCAGTATTTT
TRBJ1-3,-,-,TRBV19,CASSILRGERGSGNTIYF,TGTGCCAGTAGTATCCTAAGGGGGGAACGGGGCTCTGGAAACACCATATATTTT
TRBJ1-5,once,-,TRBV5-8,CASSRRGDHQPQHF,TGTGCCAGCAGCCGACGGGGTGATCATCAGCCCCAGCATTTT
TRBJ1-3,-,-,TRBV5-6,CASSLALNSGNTIYF,TGTGCCAGCAGCTTGGCGCTTAACTCTGGAAACACCATATATTTT
TRBJ2-1,once,-,TRBV2,CASSEFERAFYNEQFF,TGTGCCAGCAGTGAATTCGAGCGGGCCTTCTACAATGAGCAGTTCTTC
TRBJ2-6,-,-,TRBV18,CASSPPSGANVLTF,TGTGCCAGCTCACCACCTAGCGGGGCCAACGTCCTGACTTTC
TRBJ1-2,-,-,TRBV9,CASSVEPRNDGYTF,TGTGCCAGCAGCGTAGAACCCAGAAATGATGGCTACACCTTC
TRBJ2-3,-,TRBD1,TRBV7-9,CASSFGTAMMDTQYF,TGTGCCAGCAGCTTCGGGACAGCTATGATGGATACGCAGTATTTT
TRBJ1-1,few,-,TRBV19,CASSIVTPSDTEAFF,TGTGCCAGTAGTATAGTCACTCCTTCGGACACTGAAGCTTTCTTT
TRBJ2-3,few,-,TRBV18,CASSRDSVDTQYF,TGTGCCAGCTCACGTGACTCCGTGGATACGCAGTATTTT
TRBJ2-7,-,-,TRBV5-1,CASSLEQGYEQYF,TGCGCCAGCAGCTTGGAACAGGGCTACGAGCAGTACTTC
TRBJ2-5,-,-,TRBV7-8,CASSLGRGLETQYF,TGTGCCAGCAGCTTAGGCCGGGGGCTTGAGACCCAGTACTTC
TRBJ2-7,-,-,TRBV6-6,CASSYTYSYEQYF,TGTGCCAGCAGTTACACCTATTCCTACGAGCAGTACTTC
TRBJ1-1,-,-,TRBV19,CASSETRGTEAFF,TGTGCCAGTAGTGAGACACGGGGCACTGAAGCTTTCTTT
TRBJ1-2,-,-,TRBV6-5,CASCEGYGYTF,TGTGCCAGCTGCGAGGGTTATGGCTACACCTTC
TRBJ2-3,-,TRBD1,TRBV27,CANPYRGADTQYF,TGTGCCAACCCGTACAGGGGGGCAGATACGCAGTATTTT
TRBJ1-1,-,-,TRBV9,CASSVVLGGPIEAFF,TGTGCCAGCAGCGTAGTGCTCGGGGGACCGATTGAAGCTTTCTTT
TRBJ1-2,few,-,TRBV30,CAWRAGGRHYGYTF,TGTGCCTGGAGAGCGGGGGGGAGGCACTATGGCTACACCTTC
TRBJ2-2,-,-,TRBV6-1,CASSVGQLNTGELFF,TGTGCCAGCAGTGTAGGACAGTTGAACACCGGGGAGCTGTTTTTT
TRBJ2-1,-,-,TRBV4-1,CASSQDHYNEQFF,TGCGCCAGCAGCCAAGACCATTACAATGAGCAGTTCTTC
TRBJ1-2,-,-,TRBV16,CASSQSPEGYGYTF,TGTGCCAGCAGCCAATCGCCCGAAGGCTATGGCTACACCTTC
TRBJ2-1,-,TRBD2,TRBV9,CASSVLAGALSSYNEQFF,TGTGCCAGCAGCGTATTAGCGGGGGCCCTAAGCTCCTACAATGAGCAGTTCTTC
TRBJ2-1,-,-,TRBV7-3,CASSETRSDNEQFF,TGTGCCAGCAGCGAAACTAGGTCCGACAATGAGCAGTTCTTC
TRBJ1-1,-,-,TRBV6-5,CASSYPGQFEAFF,TGTGCCAGCAGTTACCCCGGACAGTTTGAAGCTTTCTTT
TRBJ2-5,once,TRBD2,TRBV4-1,CASSQVGGIQETQYF,TGCGCCAGCAGCCAAGTGGGGGGGATCCAAGAGACCCAGTACTTC
TRBJ1-5,-,TRBD1,TRBV5-1,CASSSGQGEQPQHF,TGCGCCAGCAGCTCTGGACAGGGGGAGCAGCCCCAGCATTTT
TRBJ1-2,-,-,TRBV6-5,CASSYGQGHGYTF,TGTGCCAGCAGTTACGGTCAGGGGCATGGCTACACCTTC
TRBJ2-5,-,-,TRBV30,CAWTGTGTQYF,TGTGCCTGGACTGGGACCGGAACCCAGTACTTC
TRBJ1-5,-,-,TRBV2,CASSGQGSNQPQHF,TGTGCCAGCAGTGGGCAGGGAAGCAATCAGCCCCAGCATTTT
TRBJ2-7,-,-,TRBV29-1,CSVVAGISYEQYF,TGCAGCGTTGTGGCGGGGATCAGTTACGAGCAGTACTTC
TRBJ1-1,-,-,TRBV19,CASSIAIMRDTEAFF,TGTGCCAGTAGTATAGCTATAATGAGGGACACTGAAGCTTTCTTT
TRBJ2-6,-,TRBD1,TRBV5-4,CASSLNRGDSGANVLTF,TGTGCCAGCAGCTTGAACAGGGGGGACTCTGGGGCCAACGTCCTGACTTTC
TRBJ2-3,-,-,TRBV7-8,CASSLGYGGQDTQYF,TGTGCCAGCAGCTTAGGTTACGGGGGCCAAGATACGCAGTATTTT
TRBJ2-1,-,-,TRBV4-2,CASSQAVNVGGEQFF,TGTGCCAGCAGCCAAGCCGTGAACGTCGGCGGTGAGCAGTTCTTC
TRBJ1-5,-,-,TRBV16,CASSHPSWVNQPQHF,TGTGCCAGCAGCCACCCCTCGTGGGTGAATCAGCCCCAGCATTTT
TRBJ1-1,-,TRBD1,TRBV10-3,CAISEGTARFEAFF,TGTGCCATCAGTGAGGGGACAGCGAGGTTTGAAGCTTTCTTT
TRBJ1-2,few,-,TRBV10-3,CAISGQDYGYTF,TGTGCCATCAGTGGACAGGACTATGGCTACACCTTC
TRBJ2-7,-,-,TRBV14,CASSLVRGEQYF,TGTGCCAGCAGCCTCGTGAGAGGCGAGCAGTACTTC
TRBJ2-7,once,-,TRBV29-1,CSVAPTSYEQYF,TGCAGCGTTGCCCCTACCTCTTACGAGCAGTACTTC